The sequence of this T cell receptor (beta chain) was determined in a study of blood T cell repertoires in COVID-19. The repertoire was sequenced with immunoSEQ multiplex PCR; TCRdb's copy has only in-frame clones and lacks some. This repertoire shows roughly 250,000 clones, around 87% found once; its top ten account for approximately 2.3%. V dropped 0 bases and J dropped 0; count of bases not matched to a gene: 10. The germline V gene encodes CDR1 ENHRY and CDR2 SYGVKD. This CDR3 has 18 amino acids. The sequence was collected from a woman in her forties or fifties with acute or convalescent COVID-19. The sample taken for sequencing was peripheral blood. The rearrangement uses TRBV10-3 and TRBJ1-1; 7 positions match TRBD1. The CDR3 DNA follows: TGTGCCATCAGTGAGTCAGAAGGGGGCGAAAAAATGAACACTGAAGCTTTCTTT. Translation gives CAISESEGGEKMNTEAFF.